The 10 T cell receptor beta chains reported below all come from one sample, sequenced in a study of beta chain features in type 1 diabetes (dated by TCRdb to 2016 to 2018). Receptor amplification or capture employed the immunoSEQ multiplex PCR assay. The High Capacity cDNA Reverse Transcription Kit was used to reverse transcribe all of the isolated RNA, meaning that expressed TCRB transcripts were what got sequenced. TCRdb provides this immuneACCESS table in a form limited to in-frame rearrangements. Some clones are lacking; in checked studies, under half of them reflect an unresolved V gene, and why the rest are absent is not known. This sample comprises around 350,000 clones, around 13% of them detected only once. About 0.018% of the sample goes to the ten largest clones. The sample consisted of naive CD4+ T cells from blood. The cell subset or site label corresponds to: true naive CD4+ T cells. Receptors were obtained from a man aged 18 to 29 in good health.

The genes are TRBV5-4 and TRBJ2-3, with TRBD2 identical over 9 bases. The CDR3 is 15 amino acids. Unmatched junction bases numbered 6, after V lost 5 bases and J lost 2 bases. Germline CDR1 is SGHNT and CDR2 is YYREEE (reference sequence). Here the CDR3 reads CASSVLAGPTDTQYF. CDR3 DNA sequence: TGTGCCAGCAGTGTCCTAGCGGGACCCACAGATACGCAGTATTTT.

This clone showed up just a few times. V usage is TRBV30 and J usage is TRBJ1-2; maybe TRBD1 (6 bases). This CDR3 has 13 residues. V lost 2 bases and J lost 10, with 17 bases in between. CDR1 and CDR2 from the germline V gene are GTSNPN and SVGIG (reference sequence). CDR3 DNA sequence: TGTGCCTGGAGTCAGTGGGGGCAGATGGTCTACACCTTC. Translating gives CAWSQWGQMVYTF.

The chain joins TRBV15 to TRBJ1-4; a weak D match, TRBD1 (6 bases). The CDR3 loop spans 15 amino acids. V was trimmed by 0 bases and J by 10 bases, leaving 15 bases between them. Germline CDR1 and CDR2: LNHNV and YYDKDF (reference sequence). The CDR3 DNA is TGTGCCACCAGCAGAGAGGACAGCGGGGTAGGAAAACTGTTTTTT. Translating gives CATSREDSGVGKLFF.

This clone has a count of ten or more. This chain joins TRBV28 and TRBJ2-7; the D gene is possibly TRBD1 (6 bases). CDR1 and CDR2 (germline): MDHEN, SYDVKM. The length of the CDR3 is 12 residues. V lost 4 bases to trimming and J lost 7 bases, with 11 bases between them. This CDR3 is CASSSQRGEQYF. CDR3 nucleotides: TGTGCCAGCAGTTCCCAGAGGGGGGAGCAGTACTTC.

CDR3: CASTLSGGPLHF. The CDR3 DNA is TGTGCCAGCACCCTCTCCGGTGGACCCCTCCACTTT. V and J are TRBV9 and TRBJ1-6; D remains ambiguous. This CDR3 comprises 12 residues. Germline loops: CDR1 SGDLS, CDR2 YYNGEE. Between the trimmed V and J ends, which lost 6 bases and 12 bases, there was a span of 13 bases.

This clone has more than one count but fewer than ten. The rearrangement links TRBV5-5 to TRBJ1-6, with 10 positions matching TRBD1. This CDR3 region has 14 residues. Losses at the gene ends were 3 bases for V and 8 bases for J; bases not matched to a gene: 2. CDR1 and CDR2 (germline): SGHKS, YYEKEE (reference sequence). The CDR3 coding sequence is TGTGCCAGCAGCTCCGGGACAGGGGATTCACCCCTCCACTTT. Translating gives CASSSGTGDSPLHF. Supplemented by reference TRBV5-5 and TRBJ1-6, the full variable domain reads DAGVTQSPTHLIKTRGQQVTLRCSPISGHKSVSWYQQVLGQGPQFIFQYYEKEERGRGNFPDRFSARQFPNYSSELNVNALLLGDSALYLCASSSGTGDSPLHFGNGTRLTVT.

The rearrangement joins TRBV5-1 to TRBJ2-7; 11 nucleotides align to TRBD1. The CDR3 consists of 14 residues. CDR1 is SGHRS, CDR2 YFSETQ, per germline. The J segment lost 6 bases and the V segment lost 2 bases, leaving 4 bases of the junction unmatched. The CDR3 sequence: CASSLRTGGSEQYF. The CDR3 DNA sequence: TGCGCCAGCAGCTTAAGGACAGGGGGCTCCGAGCAGTACTTC. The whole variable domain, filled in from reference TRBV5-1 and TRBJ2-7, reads KAGVTQTPRYLIKTRGQQVTLSCSPISGHRSVSWYQQTPGQGLQFLFEYFSETQRNKGNFPGRFSGRQFSNSRSEMNVSTLELGDSALYLCASSLRTGGSEQYFGPGTRLTVT.

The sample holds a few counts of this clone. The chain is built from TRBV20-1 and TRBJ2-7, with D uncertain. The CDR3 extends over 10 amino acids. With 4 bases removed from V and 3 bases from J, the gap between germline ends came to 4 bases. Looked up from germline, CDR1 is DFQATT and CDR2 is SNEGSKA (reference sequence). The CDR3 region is CSAIYYEQYF. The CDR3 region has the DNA TGCAGTGCTATCTACTACGAGCAGTACTTC.

The CDR3, as DNA: TGTGCCAGCAGCCCAGAATCCTACGAGCAGTACTTC. It codes for CASSPESYEQYF. The rearrangement uses TRBV7-9 and TRBJ2-7; no reliable D call. Germline loops: CDR1 SEHNR, CDR2 FQNEAQ (reference sequence). V shed 5 bases and J shed 1 base, with 6 bases lying between them. The CDR3 totals 12 residues.

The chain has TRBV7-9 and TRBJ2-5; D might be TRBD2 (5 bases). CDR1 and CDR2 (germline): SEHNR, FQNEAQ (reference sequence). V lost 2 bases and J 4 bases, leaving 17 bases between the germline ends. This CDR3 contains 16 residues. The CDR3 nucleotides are TGTGCCAGCAGCTTAAGGCTTGCAGGAGGCGGAGAGACCCAGTACTTC. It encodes CASSLRLAGGGETQYF.